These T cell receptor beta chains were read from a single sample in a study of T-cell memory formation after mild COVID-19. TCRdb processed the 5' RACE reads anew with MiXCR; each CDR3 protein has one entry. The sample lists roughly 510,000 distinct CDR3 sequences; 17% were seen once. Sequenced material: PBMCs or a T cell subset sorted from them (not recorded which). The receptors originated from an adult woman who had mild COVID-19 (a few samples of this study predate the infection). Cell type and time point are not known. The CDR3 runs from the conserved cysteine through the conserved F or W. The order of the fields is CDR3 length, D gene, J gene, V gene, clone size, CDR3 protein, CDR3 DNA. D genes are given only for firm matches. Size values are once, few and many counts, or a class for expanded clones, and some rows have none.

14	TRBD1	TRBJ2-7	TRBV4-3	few	CASSATGISYEQYF	TGCGCCAGCAGCGCGACAGGGATTAGCTACGAGCAGTACTTC
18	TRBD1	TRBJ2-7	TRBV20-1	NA	CSARDDGLGQGPLYEQYF	TGCAGTGCTAGAGATGACGGTTTGGGACAGGGGCCCCTCTACGAGCAGTACTTC
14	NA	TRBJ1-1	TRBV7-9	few	CASSPPANVGEAFF	TGTGCCAGCAGCCCCCCCGCCAACGTCGGTGAAGCTTTCTTT
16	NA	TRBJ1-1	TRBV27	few	CASRSGAGWVNTEAFF	TGTGCCAGCAGAAGCGGGGCAGGGTGGGTGAACACTGAAGCTTTCTTT
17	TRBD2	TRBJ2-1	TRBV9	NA	CASSVGGSGYTYNEQFF	TGTGCCAGCAGCGTAGGCGGTAGCGGGTATACCTACAATGAGCAGTTCTTC
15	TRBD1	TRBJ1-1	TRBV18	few	CASSPRDRASTEAFF	TGTGCCAGCTCACCTCGGGACAGGGCGTCCACTGAAGCTTTCTTT
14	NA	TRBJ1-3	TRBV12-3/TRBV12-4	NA	CASSAALAGNTIYF	TGTGCCAGCAGTGCCGCACTTGCTGGAAACACCATATATTTT
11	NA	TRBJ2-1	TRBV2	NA	CASPRTNEQFF	TGTGCCAGCCCGAGGACCAATGAGCAGTTCTTC
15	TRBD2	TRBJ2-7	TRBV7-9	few	CASSSTSQNSYEQYF	TGTGCCAGCAGCTCGACTAGCCAAAACTCCTACGAGCAGTACTTC
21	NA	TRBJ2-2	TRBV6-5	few	CARMPRMGGTKGPLNTGELFF	TGTGCCAGAATGCCTAGGATGGGAGGGACAAAGGGACCCCTGAACACCGGGGAGCTGTTTTTT
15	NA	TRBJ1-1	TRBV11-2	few	CASSLLTGSRTEAFF	TGTGCCAGCAGCCTCCTTACAGGGTCACGGACTGAAGCTTTCTTT
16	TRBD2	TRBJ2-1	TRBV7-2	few	CASSQSGTRLYNEQFF	TGTGCCAGCAGTCAAAGTGGGACTAGGTTATACAATGAGCAGTTCTTC
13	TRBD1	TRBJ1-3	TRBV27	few	CASSLGQGNTIYF	TGTGCCAGCAGTTTGGGACAGGGAAACACCATATATTTT
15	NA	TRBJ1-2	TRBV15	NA	CATSRGSASYYGYTF	TGTGCCACCAGCAGAGGGTCAGCATCTTACTATGGCTACACCTTC
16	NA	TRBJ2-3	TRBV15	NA	CATSRGSDPRTDTQYF	TGTGCCACCAGCAGAGGGTCGGACCCCCGCACAGATACGCAGTATTTT
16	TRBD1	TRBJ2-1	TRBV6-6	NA	CASSPSRDRAHNEQFF	TGTGCCAGCAGCCCCTCCCGGGACAGGGCCCACAATGAGCAGTTCTTC
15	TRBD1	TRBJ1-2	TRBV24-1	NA	CATSGQTGVDYGYTF	TGTGCCACCAGTGGCCAAACAGGGGTGGACTATGGCTACACCTTC
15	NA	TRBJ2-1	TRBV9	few	CASRANEMGPSEQFF	TGTGCCAGCAGAGCCAACGAGATGGGGCCCAGTGAGCAGTTCTTC
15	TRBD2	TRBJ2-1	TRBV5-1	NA	CASTGGLAGYNEQFF	TGCGCCAGCACCGGCGGACTAGCGGGGTACAATGAGCAGTTCTTC
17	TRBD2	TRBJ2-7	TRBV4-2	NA	CASSQPPSSGNPYEQYF	TGTGCCAGCAGCCAACCCCCTTCTAGCGGGAACCCCTACGAGCAGTACTTC
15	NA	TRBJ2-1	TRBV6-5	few	CASSYRRGRDNEQFF	TGTGCCAGCAGTTACCGCAGGGGAAGGGACAATGAGCAGTTCTTC
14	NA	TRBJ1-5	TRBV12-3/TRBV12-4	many	CASSFRGRDQPQHF	TGTGCCAGCAGTTTCAGGGGCAGAGATCAGCCCCAGCATTTT
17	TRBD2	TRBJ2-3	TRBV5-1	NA	CASSSSLAGEPTDTQYF	TGCGCCAGCAGCTCGTCTCTAGCGGGGGAACCCACAGATACGCAGTATTTT
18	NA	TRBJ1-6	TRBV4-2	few	CASSQDEGPNSYNSPLHF	TGTGCCAGCAGCCAAGATGAGGGACCGAACTCCTATAATTCACCCCTCCACTTT
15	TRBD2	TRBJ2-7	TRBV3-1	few	CASSVGTSGSYEQYF	TGTGCCAGCAGTGTCGGGACTAGCGGGAGCTACGAGCAGTACTTC
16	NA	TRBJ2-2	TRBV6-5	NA	CASSYSGQSVSGELFF	TGTGCCAGCAGTTACTCCGGCCAGTCGGTGTCCGGGGAGCTGTTTTTT
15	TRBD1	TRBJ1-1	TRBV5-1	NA	CASSIRDRTNTEAFF	TGCGCCAGCAGCATCCGGGACAGGACCAACACTGAAGCTTTCTTT
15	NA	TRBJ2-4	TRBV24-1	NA	CATSDPRQRKNIQYF	TGTGCCACCAGTGACCCTCGACAGAGAAAAAACATTCAGTACTTC
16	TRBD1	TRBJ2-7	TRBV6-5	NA	CASSYSDRGRSYEQYF	TGTGCCAGCAGTTACTCCGACAGGGGACGATCCTACGAGCAGTACTTC
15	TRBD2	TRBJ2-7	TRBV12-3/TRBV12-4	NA	CASSLGLAAIYEQYF	TGTGCCAGCAGTCTAGGACTAGCGGCGATCTACGAGCAGTACTTC
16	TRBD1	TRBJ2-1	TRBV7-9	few	CASSPYRGRSYNEQFF	TGTGCCAGCAGCCCCTACAGGGGGCGCAGTTACAATGAGCAGTTCTTC
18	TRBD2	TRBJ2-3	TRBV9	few	CASSPRTSGGPSTDTQYF	TGTGCCAGCAGCCCGCGGACTAGCGGGGGGCCTAGCACAGATACGCAGTATTTT
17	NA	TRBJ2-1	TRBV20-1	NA	CSARARKANISYNEQFF	TGCAGTGCTAGAGCCCGCAAAGCGAACATATCCTACAATGAGCAGTTCTTC
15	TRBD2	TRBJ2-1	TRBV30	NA	CAWGRLAEIYNEQFF	TGTGCCTGGGGAAGACTAGCGGAGATATACAATGAGCAGTTCTTC
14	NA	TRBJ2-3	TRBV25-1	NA	CASSEGQDPDTQYF	TGTGCCAGCAGTGAAGGGCAGGACCCAGATACGCAGTATTTT
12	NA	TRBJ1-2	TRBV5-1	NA	CASSLSGAGYTF	TGCGCCAGCAGCTTGTCGGGAGCTGGCTACACCTTC
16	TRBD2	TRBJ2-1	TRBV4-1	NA	CASSQGGLAVELGQFF	TGCGCCAGCAGCCAGGGGGGACTAGCGGTGGAATTAGGGCAGTTCTTC
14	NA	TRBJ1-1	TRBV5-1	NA	CASSFEGPNTEAFF	TGCGCCAGCAGCTTTGAGGGCCCGAACACTGAAGCTTTCTTT
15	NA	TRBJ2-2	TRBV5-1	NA	CASSGGTANTGELFF	TGCGCCAGCAGCGGGGGGACAGCGAACACCGGGGAGCTGTTTTTT
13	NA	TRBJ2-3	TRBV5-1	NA	CASSSFPTDTQYF	TGCGCCAGCAGTTCCTTTCCCACAGATACGCAGTATTTT
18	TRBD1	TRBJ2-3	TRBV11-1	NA	CASSRGNFRDRSTDTQYF	TGTGCCAGCAGCCGTGGTAACTTCCGGGACAGGTCCACAGATACGCAGTATTTT
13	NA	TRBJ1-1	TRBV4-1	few	CASSQKDGLEAFF	TGCGCCAGCAGCCAAAAGGACGGCCTCGAAGCTTTCTTT
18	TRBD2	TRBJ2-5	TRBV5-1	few	CASRRGTSGRSDEETQYF	TGCGCCAGCAGACGCGGGACTAGCGGGAGGAGTGACGAAGAGACCCAGTACTTC
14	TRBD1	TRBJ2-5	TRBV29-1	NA	CSVEGTGSGETQYF	TGCAGCGTTGAAGGGACAGGGAGTGGAGAGACCCAGTACTTC